The 28 T cell receptor beta chains listed next were all sequenced from one sample in a study of sequential checkpoint blockade in melanoma (dated by TCRdb to about 2019). The treatment or condition label for this specimen denotes: randomized to nivolumab then ipilimumab (arm A) or the reverse (arm B). Libraries were built with the immunoSEQ multiplex PCR assay. TCRdb's version of the immuneACCESS table is confined to in-frame rearrangements and falls short of the full clone set. An unresolved V gene accounts for under half of the shortfall where checked; the remainder is of unknown origin. Recorded for this sample are 15,000 or so clones; approximately 52% of them occurred a single time. Around 15% of the sample is in the top ten clones. Here the sequenced sample was CD8+ T cells sorted from blood (inferred from file names), taken from a patient given nivolumab and ipilimumab in sequence. The source is a human donor with melanoma.

This clone has only a few counts. The genes are TRBV7-9 and TRBJ2-7, with D possibly TRBD1 on 6 matching bases. The V gene's germline CDR1 is SEHNR and CDR2 FQNEAQ (reference sequence). The CDR3 covers 15 residues. V was shortened by 4 bases and J by 3 bases, with 16 bases between the two germline ends. CDR3: CASSSLPGHLYEQYF. CDR3 bases: TGTGCCAGCAGCTCCCTACCGGGACACCTCTACGAGCAGTACTTC. The variable domain in full, completed from reference TRBV7-9 and TRBJ2-7, reads DTGVSQNPRHKITKRGQNVTFRCDPISEHNRLYWYRQTLGQGPEFLTYFQNEAQLEKSRLLSDRFSAERPKGSFSTLEIQRTEQGDSAMYLCASSSLPGHLYEQYFGPGTRLTVT.

This chain uses TRBV30 with TRBJ1-1, with 11 bases lining up with TRBD1. Trimming cost V 4 bases and J 4 bases; bases outside gene matches: 5. This CDR3 is 14 amino acids long. From germline, CDR1 is GTSNPN and CDR2 SVGIG (reference sequence). In DNA, the CDR3 is TGTGCCTGGACCCGGACAGGGGGCTTCACTGAAGCTTTCTTT. This encodes CAWTRTGGFTEAFF.

This clone was seen a handful of times. The chain joins TRBV7-6 to TRBJ2-1, with 14 bases lining up with TRBD2. Germline CDR1 SGHVS, CDR2 FNYEAQ. Trimming took 1 base from V and 10 from J; bases not matched to a gene: 6. CDR3 length: 16 amino acids. The chain's CDR3 is CASSLGMGLAGDEQFF. The DNA of the CDR3 is TGTGCCAGCAGCTTAGGTATGGGACTAGCGGGAGACGAGCAGTTCTTC.

This clone was observed a few times. The chain employs TRBV6-5 and TRBJ2-7; weak D call: TRBD1 (7 bases). From germline, CDR1 is MNHEY and CDR2 SVGAGI. CDR3 size: 15 residues. V shed 6 bases and J shed 2 bases, with 17 bases lying between them. In DNA, the CDR3 is TGTGCCAGCAGAGACGGAGGGGGCAATCCCTACGAGCAGTACTTC. Its translation: CASRDGGGNPYEQYF.

In this sample, this clone turned up a few times. The rearrangement links TRBV19 to TRBJ2-7; 11 bases align to TRBD2. V gave up 5 bases and J gave up 4 bases; unmatched junction bases: 7. Germline CDR1 and CDR2: LNHDA and SQIVND (reference sequence). The CDR3 contains 15 residues. The CDR3 region is CASSPLLAGGYEQYF. The CDR3 nucleotides read TGTGCCAGTAGTCCCCTTCTAGCGGGAGGTTACGAGCAGTACTTC.

The chain links TRBV13 to TRBJ1-1, with D unclear. The CDR3 spans 12 residues. Trimming pared 1 base from V and 7 bases from J, leaving 7 bases between. Per the germline V gene, CDR1 is PRHDT and CDR2 is FYEKMQ (reference sequence). CDR3 residues: CASSLEEDEAFF. DNA for the CDR3: TGTGCCAGCAGCTTAGAGGAGGATGAAGCTTTCTTT.

The chain couples TRBV14 to TRBJ2-1, with a tentative D call TRBD2 (6 bases). Germline V gives CDR1 SGHDN, CDR2 FVKESK. V was cut by 0 bases and J by 0 bases, with 27 bases left in between. The CDR3 extends over 22 amino acids. The CDR3 coding sequence is TGTGCCAGCAGCCAAGATAAAGATCCGGGCTCTCGGGGGATAGACTCCTACAATGAGCAGTTCTTC. Its translation is CASSQDKDPGSRGIDSYNEQFF.

The chain carries TRBV5-5 and TRBJ1-1; no reliable D call. Germline V gives CDR1 SGHKS, CDR2 YYEKEE (reference sequence). This CDR3 region has 12 residues. Trimming took off 0 bases at V and 8 bases at J, with 8 bases between the two ends. CDR3 coding DNA: TGTGCCAGCAGCTTGGGGACTCCAGAAGCTTTCTTT. This gives the protein CASSLGTPEAFF.

The rearrangement links TRBV2 to TRBJ2-1; 9 bases map to TRBD1. V lost 6 bases to trimming and J lost 13 bases; unmatched junction nucleotides: 16. Germline assignment: CDR1 SNHLY and CDR2 FYNNEI. The CDR3 totals 15 residues. CDR3 sequence (DNA): TGTGCCAGCAGCGAACAGGGGGCTGGGGGAGATTCCCAGTTCTTC. It is translated as CASSEQGAGGDSQFF.

This sequence joins TRBV6-5 and TRBJ1-5; a weak D match, TRBD1 (5 bases). CDR1 is MNHEY and CDR2 is SVGAGI in the germline V gene. The CDR3 totals 15 residues. Trimming cost V 2 bases and J 4 bases, with 12 bases left between them. The CDR3 spells CASSYGAGPNQPQHF. CDR3 bases: TGTGCCAGCAGTTACGGGGCAGGACCTAATCAGCCCCAGCATTTT.

The chain recombines TRBV6-5 with TRBJ2-3; 7 bases map to TRBD1. J gave up 4 bases and V 6 bases, and 10 bases lay outside the gene matches. Per germline, CDR1 MNHEY and CDR2 SVGAGI. The CDR3 has 15 residues. The CDR3 region is CASRILRQGADTQYF. CDR3 nucleotide sequence: TGTGCCAGCAGGATCTTAAGACAGGGCGCAGATACGCAGTATTTT.

This sequence joins TRBV27 and TRBJ2-2, with 7 nucleotides matching TRBD2. The CDR3 is 15 residues long. The trim removed 3 bases at V and 6 bases at J, leaving 7 bases unmatched. From germline, CDR1 is MNHEY and CDR2 SMNVEV (reference sequence). CDR3: CASSLRRESPGELFF. CDR3 nucleotide sequence: TGTGCCAGCAGTTTGCGGCGGGAGTCCCCCGGGGAGCTGTTTTTT.

J is TRBJ1-2 and V is TRBV5-8; D is possibly TRBD1 (6 bases). The germline CDR1 and CDR2 sequences are SGHTS and YDEGEE. The germline V and J ends were trimmed by 2 bases and 3 bases, with 11 bases remaining between them. CDR3 size: 14 residues. CDR3 DNA sequence: TGTGCCAGCAGCTTCAGGGGTGCGGACTATGGCTACACCTTC. Residues: CASSFRGADYGYTF.

Here the CDR3 DNA reads TGTGCCAGCAGTGCCTATAGCCCAGTCGCCTACAATGAGCAGTTCTTC. Amino acid sequence: CASSAYSPVAYNEQFF. This rearrangement joins TRBV27 to TRBJ2-1; D remains unclear. Germline V lookup: CDR1 MNHEY, CDR2 SMNVEV (reference sequence). Trimming pared 5 bases from V and 2 bases from J, leaving 16 bases between. The CDR3 loop spans 16 amino acids.

The chain is built from TRBV4-1 and TRBJ1-1, with 10 bases lining up with TRBD1. V lost 4 bases and J lost 4; bases outside the gene matches: 12. The CDR3 covers 17 residues. CDR1 is MGHRA, CDR2 YSYEKL, per germline. CDR3 DNA sequence: TGCGCCAGCAGCCCATGGGCCGGGACAGGGGAAGGCACTGAAGCTTTCTTT. Its translation: CASSPWAGTGEGTEAFF.

The rearrangement links TRBV4-2 to TRBJ2-1; 8 bases map to TRBD1. The CDR3 has 15 residues. Trimming removed 3 bases from V and 6 bases from J; junction bases left unmatched: 7. Germline V gene sequence: CDR1 LGHNA, CDR2 YNFKEQ. The CDR3 DNA is TGTGCCAGCAGCCACCTGCAGGGGGCAAGCAATGAGCAGTTCTTC. Its protein product is CASSHLQGASNEQFF.

The chain carries TRBV27 and TRBJ1-6, with D possibly matching TRBD1 (5 bases). V was clipped by 5 bases and J by 0 bases, with 14 bases between them. This CDR3 has 17 residues. CDR1 is MNHEY, CDR2 SMNVEV, per germline (reference sequence). The CDR3 spells CASSPTGESSYNSPLHF. CDR3 nucleotide sequence: TGTGCCAGCAGTCCCACGGGGGAAAGCTCCTATAATTCACCCCTCCACTTT.

This chain joins TRBV9 and TRBJ1-1; D is undetermined. The CDR3 is made up of 12 amino acids. Per the germline V gene, CDR1 is SGDLS and CDR2 is YYNGEE. V lost 0 bases to trimming and J lost 3 bases, with 3 bases between them. The CDR3, as DNA: TGTGCCAGCAGCGTAGGCGACACTGAAGCTTTCTTT. Translation gives CASSVGDTEAFF.

In this sample, this clone is medium-sized (0.01 to 0.1%). The chain recombines TRBV28 with TRBJ1-2; D not resolved. The CDR3 has 14 residues. V lost 1 base to trimming and J lost 1 base, with 7 bases between them. Germline loops: CDR1 MDHEN, CDR2 SYDVKM. In nucleotides, the CDR3 is TGTGCCAGCAGTTTATTGGCAGATAACTATGGCTACACCTTC. Its translation: CASSLLADNYGYTF.

The chain is built from TRBV7-8 and TRBJ2-7; the D gene is possibly TRBD2 (5 bases). V was pared by 1 base and J by 2 bases, with 9 bases between. Germline CDR1 reads SGHVS; CDR2 reads FQNEAQ. CDR3 size: 14 residues. CDR3 protein: CASSLVPGAYEQYF. CDR3 bases: TGTGCCAGCAGCTTAGTCCCCGGGGCCTACGAGCAGTACTTC.

The sample holds one count of this clone. The rearrangement uses TRBV11-3 and TRBJ2-3, with D possibly matching TRBD1 (6 bases). This CDR3 has 15 amino acids. Germline assignment: CDR1 SGHNT and CDR2 YENEEA. Trimming removed 2 bases at V and 1 base at J, with 10 bases between. The CDR3 DNA follows: TGTGCCAGCAGCTTAACAGGGTATGGCACAGATACGCAGTATTTT. Protein: CASSLTGYGTDTQYF.

The sample holds a few counts of this clone. CDR3 region: CASSTNGGLAGQETQYF. The CDR3 DNA follows: TGTGCCAGCAGCACTAATGGGGGACTAGCGGGACAAGAGACCCAGTACTTC. The chain is built from TRBV7-6 and TRBJ2-5; 13 positions agree with TRBD2. Germline V gene lookup returns CDR1 SGHVS and CDR2 FNYEAQ. This CDR3 has 17 amino acids. V was clipped by 5 bases and J by 2 bases; unmatched bases: 8.

This rearrangement joins TRBV19 to TRBJ1-1, with 10 bases fitting TRBD1. Germline CDR1 is LNHDA and CDR2 is SQIVND (reference sequence). After removal of 10 bases from V and 0 bases from J, the junction contained 11 bases not matched to a gene. The CDR3 loop spans 16 amino acids. The CDR3 DNA sequence: TGTGCCACCGCTGGGTGGACAGGGGGTGTGAACACTGAAGCTTTCTTT. This gives the protein CATAGWTGGVNTEAFF.

CDR3 sequence: CASSRIRGGNTEAFF. The CDR3 nucleotides are TGTGCCAGCAGTAGAATCCGCGGAGGGAACACTGAAGCTTTCTTT. The V call is TRBV27, the J call TRBJ1-1; the D is unclear. This CDR3 has 15 residues. Trimming pared 5 bases from V and 1 base from J, leaving 14 bases between. CDR1 and CDR2 from the germline V gene are MNHEY and SMNVEV (reference sequence).

J is TRBJ2-7 and V is TRBV4-2; D possibly corresponds to TRBD2 (6 bases). This CDR3 spans 15 amino acids. CDR1 and CDR2 (germline): LGHNA, YNFKEQ. The ends were cut back, 0 bases at V and 0 bases at J, with 9 bases in the middle. The CDR3 spells CASSQDGGSSYEQYF. The CDR3 nucleotides are TGTGCCAGCAGCCAAGATGGGGGGAGCTCCTACGAGCAGTACTTC.

The J gene is TRBJ2-5, the V gene TRBV6-6; D possibly corresponds to TRBD1 (5 bases). V was pared by 5 bases and J by 2 bases, with 12 bases between. This CDR3 is built from 14 residues. Per the germline V gene, CDR1 is MNHNY and CDR2 is SVGAGI (reference sequence). CDR3 sequence (DNA): TGTGCCAGCAGTACCGCCCCAGGGCAAGAGACCCAGTACTTC. Its protein product is CASSTAPGQETQYF.

The J gene is TRBJ2-3, the V gene TRBV18; 7 bases are shared with TRBD2. The CDR3 sequence is 18 residues long. Germline lookup yields CDR1 KGHSH and CDR2 LQKENI. V lost 2 bases, J lost 6 bases, and 17 bases stayed unmatched. The DNA of the CDR3 is TGTGCCAGCTCACCAACGTTGGCTAGCGGATCACATTGGGATACGCAGTATTTT. This gives the protein CASSPTLASGSHWDTQYF.

The chain couples TRBV2 to TRBJ2-3; tentatively, D is TRBD2 (5 bases). Germline V CDR1 and CDR2: SNHLY, FYNNEI. V shed 6 bases and J shed 0 bases, with 22 bases lying between them. This CDR3 has 18 amino acids. The DNA of the CDR3 is TGTGCCAGCAGCTTGACCCTGCCGGGATCAGAGAGCACAGATACGCAGTATTTT. Translated: CASSLTLPGSESTDTQYF.